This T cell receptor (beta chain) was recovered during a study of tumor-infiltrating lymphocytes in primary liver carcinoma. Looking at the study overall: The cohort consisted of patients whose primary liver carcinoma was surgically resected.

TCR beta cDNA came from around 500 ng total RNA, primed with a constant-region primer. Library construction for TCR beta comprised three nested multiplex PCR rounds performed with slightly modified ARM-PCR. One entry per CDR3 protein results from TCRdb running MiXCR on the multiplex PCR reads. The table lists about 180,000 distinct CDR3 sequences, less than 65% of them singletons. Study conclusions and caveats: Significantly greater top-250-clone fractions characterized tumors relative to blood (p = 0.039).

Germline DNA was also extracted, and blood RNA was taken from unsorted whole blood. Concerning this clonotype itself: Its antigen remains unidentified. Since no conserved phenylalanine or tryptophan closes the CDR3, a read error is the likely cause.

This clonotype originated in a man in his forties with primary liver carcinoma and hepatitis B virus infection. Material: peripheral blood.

This CDR3 is CASRASGTYEQYL. CDR3 DNA sequence: TGTGCCAGCAGGGCTAGCGGTACCTACGAGCAGTACCTC. The chain employs TRBV5-6 and TRBJ2-7, with 7 bases aligning to TRBD2. The junction had 4 bases not matched to a gene; V was cut back by 5 bases and J by 2 bases. The germline gives CDR1 SGHDT, CDR2 YYEEEE. This CDR3 has 13 amino acids.